This passage covers 18 T cell receptor beta chains from one sample sequenced in a study of blood T cell repertoires in COVID-19. Produced via immunoSEQ multiplex PCR; TCRdb's table is partial and in-frame only. This table holds more than 85,000 clones, about 80% found once. Sequenced input: peripheral blood. Receptors originate from a man aged 60 to 69 with acute or convalescent COVID-19.

This chain joins TRBV7-2 and TRBJ1-1, with 8 bases fitting TRBD1. The CDR3 consists of 15 residues. Germline values: CDR1 SGHTA, CDR2 FQGNSA. V shed 5 bases, J shed 5 bases, and the junction held 10 bases outside the gene matches. The CDR3 DNA reads TGTGCCAGCAGCGCACAACAGGGGGGAACGACTGAAGCTTTCTTT. Protein product: CASSAQQGGTTEAFF.

The chain uses TRBV2 and TRBJ1-3, with TRBD1 matching 8 bases. The CDR3 totals 16 residues. V lost 7 bases to trimming and J lost 0 bases; unmatched junction nucleotides: 8. CDR1 is SNHLY and CDR2 is FYNNEI in the germline V gene. CDR3 nucleotides: TGTGCCAGCACCGCCCGGGACAGGTCCTCTGGAAACACCATATATTTT. Protein: CASTARDRSSGNTIYF.

The chain couples TRBV4-3 to TRBJ2-3; 14 nucleotides match TRBD2. Losses at the gene ends were 1 base for V and 5 bases for J; bases not matched to a gene: 8. The CDR3 has 18 residues. Per germline, CDR1 LGHNA and CDR2 YSLEER. The CDR3 loop is CASSQARLAGGRVDTQYF. The CDR3 region has the DNA TGCGCCAGCAGCCAAGCCCGACTAGCGGGAGGGCGGGTAGATACGCAGTATTTT.

This clone was counted between two and nine times. The gene calls are TRBV19 and TRBJ2-1; 9 nucleotides line up with TRBD2. Germline values: CDR1 LNHDA, CDR2 SQIVND (reference sequence). V was pared by 1 base and J by 5 bases, with 6 bases of the junction left unmatched. The CDR3 sequence is 16 residues long. The CDR3 is CASSIGLAGYNNEQFF. CDR3 nucleotides: TGTGCCAGTAGTATAGGCCTAGCGGGGTACAACAATGAGCAGTTCTTC. Combining the CDR3 with reference TRBV19 and TRBJ2-1 gives the whole variable domain DGGITQSPKYLFRKEGQNVTLSCEQNLNHDAMYWYRQDPGQGLRLIYYSQIVNDFQKGDIAEGYSVSREKKESFPLTVTSAQKNPTAFYLCASSIGLAGYNNEQFFGPGTRLTVL.

The J gene is TRBJ2-1, the V gene TRBV7-3; D perhaps matches TRBD2 (6 bases). Germline V CDR1 and CDR2: SGHTA, FQGTGA. The CDR3 runs 12 residues. Trimming stripped 1 base from V and 10 bases from J, with 8 bases between. CDR3 nucleotides: TGTGCCAGCAGCTTAATCGCGGGGGAGCAGTTCTTC. Translating it yields CASSLIAGEQFF.

The chain uses TRBV6-5 and TRBJ1-6; weak D call: TRBD1 (6 bases). V lost 6 bases to trimming and J lost 9 bases, with 18 bases between them. The CDR3 runs 15 residues. From germline, CDR1 is MNHEY and CDR2 SVGAGI. The CDR3 protein is CASRNRELYGSPLHF. CDR3 nucleotide sequence: TGTGCCAGCAGGAACAGGGAACTCTATGGTTCACCCCTCCACTTT.

This chain uses TRBV19 with TRBJ1-1; D possibly corresponds to TRBD1 (5 bases). V was clipped by 3 bases and J by 1 base, with 9 bases between them. The CDR3 runs to 14 residues. Germline loops: CDR1 LNHDA, CDR2 SQIVND (reference sequence). The CDR3 region has the DNA TGTGCCAGTAGTATTAGTCAGGGGAACACTGAAGCTTTCTTT. This codes for CASSISQGNTEAFF.

As DNA, the CDR3 is TGTGCCAGCAGCTTATCAGATAGCGGGAATGAGCAGTTCTTC. The encoded protein is CASSLSDSGNEQFF. The chain combines TRBV11-2 with TRBJ2-1, with TRBD2 identical over 7 bases. The germline V gene encodes CDR1 SGHAT and CDR2 FQNNGV. The V segment lost 2 bases and the J segment 7 bases; nucleotides outside the gene matches: 5. The CDR3 spans 14 residues. The complete variable domain, with remaining parts taken from reference TRBV11-2 and TRBJ2-1, reads EAGVAQSPRYKIIEKRQSVAFWCNPISGHATLYWYQQILGQGPKLLIQFQNNGVVDDSQLPKDRFSAERLKGVDSTLKIQPAKLEDSAVYLCASSLSDSGNEQFFGPGTRLTVL.

The chain has TRBV2 and TRBJ2-4; TRBD2 matches 7 bases. CDR1 and CDR2 (germline): SNHLY, FYNNEI. V lost 7 bases, J lost 7 bases, and 16 bases stayed unmatched. There are 16 residues in the CDR3. DNA for the CDR3: TGTGCCAGCATGGGGGTTTATGGGAGGGCCACTAACATTCAGTACTTC. This sequence encodes CASMGVYGRATNIQYF. Complete variable domain (other parts from reference TRBV2 and TRBJ2-4): EPEVTQTPSHQVTQMGQEVILRCVPISNHLYFYWYRQILGQKVEFLVSFYNNEISEKSEIFDDQFSVERPDGSNFTLKIRSTKLEDSAMYFCASMGVYGRATNIQYFGAGTRLSVL.

This clone was detected a few times. CDR3 protein: CASWGGSKNTEAFF. The CDR3 coding sequence is TGCGCCAGCTGGGGAGGGTCGAAGAACACTGAAGCTTTCTTT. J is TRBJ1-1 and V is TRBV4-1, with D unclear. V shed 8 bases and J shed 1 base, with 14 bases lying between them. The CDR3 extends over 14 amino acids. Germline CDR1 reads MGHRA; CDR2 reads YSYEKL.

The chain uses TRBV6-5 and TRBJ1-2; D possibly corresponds to TRBD1 (5 bases). The CDR3 sequence is 12 residues long. With 5 bases removed from V and 3 bases from J, the gap between germline ends came to 7 bases. Germline CDR1 and CDR2: MNHEY and SVGAGI. CDR3 region: CASSPGDYGYTF. CDR3 bases: TGTGCCAGCAGTCCGGGGGACTATGGCTACACCTTC.

The V call is TRBV7-2, the J call TRBJ2-1; 9 positions agree with TRBD2. CDR1 is SGHTA and CDR2 is FQGNSA in the germline V gene. V was pared by 5 bases and J by 15 bases, with 5 bases of the junction left unmatched. This CDR3 spans 11 amino acids. The CDR3 bases are TGTGCCAGCAGCCTTAGCGGGGGACCGTTCTTC. Translation: CASSLSGGPFF.

J is TRBJ2-1 and V is TRBV6-5; 10 bases match TRBD1. The V gene end was trimmed by 11 bases and the J gene end by 9 bases; junction bases not matched to a gene: 16. Per germline, CDR1 MNHEY and CDR2 SVGAGI. The CDR3 loop spans 15 amino acids. CDR3 sequence: CAGRTSGQGFGEQFF. CDR3 coding DNA: TGTGCCGGCCGCACTTCGGGACAGGGGTTCGGTGAGCAGTTCTTC.

The chain is built from TRBV10-3 and TRBJ1-1, with D maybe TRBD1 (6 bases). CDR3 length: 15 amino acids. Germline loops: CDR1 ENHRY, CDR2 SYGVKD. With 5 bases removed from V and 6 bases from J, the gap between germline ends came to 19 bases. The CDR3 reads CAISNSGEGVAEAFF. CDR3 in DNA: TGTGCCATCAGTAACTCAGGGGAGGGTGTAGCTGAAGCTTTCTTT.

The J gene is TRBJ2-1, the V gene TRBV11-3, with a weak D call TRBD2 (7 bases). The germline V and J ends were trimmed by 3 bases and 9 bases, with 12 bases remaining between them. The CDR3 length is 13 residues. The germline CDR1 and CDR2 sequences are SGHNT and YENEEA. The CDR3 loop is CASSLGRGREQFF. CDR3 DNA sequence: TGTGCCAGCAGCTTGGGGCGGGGGCGTGAGCAGTTCTTC.

This clone was detected a few times. V gene TRBV20-1 combines with J gene TRBJ2-1, with 10 nucleotides matching TRBD2. V lost 3 bases, J lost 12 bases, and 11 bases stayed unmatched. Germline assignment: CDR1 DFQATT and CDR2 SNEGSKA (reference sequence). CDR3 length equals 14 residues. For the CDR3, the DNA is TGCAGTGCTAGTGTAAGCGGGAGGGCAGAGGGGCAGTTCTTC. Translating it yields CSASVSGRAEGQFF.

This chain connects TRBV21-1 to TRBJ2-3; TRBD2 was called by the table and not checked on the DNA. TRBV21-1 is a pseudogene segment. This CDR3 has 17 residues. CDR3 amino acids: CATTGLAGDLGTDTQYF. The CDR3 region has the DNA TGTGCCACCACGGGATTAGCGGGAGATTTGGGCACAGATACGCAGTATTTT.

The V call is TRBV28, the J call TRBJ1-3, with 7 bases aligning to TRBD1. The V gene end was trimmed by 2 bases and the J gene end by 0 bases; junction bases not matched to a gene: 10. This CDR3 region has 18 residues. CDR1 is MDHEN and CDR2 is SYDVKM in the germline V gene. In DNA form, the CDR3 reads TGTGCCAGCAGTTTAGGGGCCGGGACAGCCTTCTCTGGAAACACCATATATTTT. Translating it yields CASSLGAGTAFSGNTIYF.